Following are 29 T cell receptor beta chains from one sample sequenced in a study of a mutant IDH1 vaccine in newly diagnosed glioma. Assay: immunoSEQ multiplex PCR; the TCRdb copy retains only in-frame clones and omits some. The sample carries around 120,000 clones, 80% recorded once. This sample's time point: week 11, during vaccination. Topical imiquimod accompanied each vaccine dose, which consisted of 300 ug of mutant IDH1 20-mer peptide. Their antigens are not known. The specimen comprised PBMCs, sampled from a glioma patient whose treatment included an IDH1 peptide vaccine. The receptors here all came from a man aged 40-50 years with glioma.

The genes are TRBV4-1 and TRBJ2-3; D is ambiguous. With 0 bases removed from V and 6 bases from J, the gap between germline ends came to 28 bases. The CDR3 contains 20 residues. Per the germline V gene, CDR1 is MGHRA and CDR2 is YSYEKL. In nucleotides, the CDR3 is TGCGCCAGCAGCCAAGAATGGGCGAAGAGAGCCCTTGGCCTGTCGGATACGCAGTATTTT. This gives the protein CASSQEWAKRALGLSDTQYF.

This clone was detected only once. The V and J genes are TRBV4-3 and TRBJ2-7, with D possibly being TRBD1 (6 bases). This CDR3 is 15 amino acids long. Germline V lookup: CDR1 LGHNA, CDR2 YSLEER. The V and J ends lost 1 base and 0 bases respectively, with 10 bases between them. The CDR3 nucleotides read TGCGCCAGCAGCCAAGGGACAGACAGCTCCTACGAGCAGTACTTC. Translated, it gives CASSQGTDSSYEQYF.

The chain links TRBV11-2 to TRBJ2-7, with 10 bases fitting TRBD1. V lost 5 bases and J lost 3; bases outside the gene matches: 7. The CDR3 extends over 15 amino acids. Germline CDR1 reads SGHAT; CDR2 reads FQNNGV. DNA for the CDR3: TGTGCCAGCAGCCCCGCCGGGACAGGGGTCTACGAGCAGTACTTC. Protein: CASSPAGTGVYEQYF.

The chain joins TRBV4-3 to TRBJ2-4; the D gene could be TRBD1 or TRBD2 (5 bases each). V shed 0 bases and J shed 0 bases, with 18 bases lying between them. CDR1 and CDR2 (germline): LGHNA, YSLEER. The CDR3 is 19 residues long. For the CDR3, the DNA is TGCGCCAGCAGCCAAGAAGGTGGGACGTTTAGTTTAGCCAAAAACATTCAGTACTTC. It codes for CASSQEGGTFSLAKNIQYF.

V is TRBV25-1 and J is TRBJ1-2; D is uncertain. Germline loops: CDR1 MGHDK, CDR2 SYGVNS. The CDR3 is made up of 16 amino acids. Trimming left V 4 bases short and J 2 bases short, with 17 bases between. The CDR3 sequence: CASSVRPWRENYGYTF. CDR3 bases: TGTGCCAGCAGTGTAAGGCCCTGGAGGGAAAACTATGGCTACACCTTC.

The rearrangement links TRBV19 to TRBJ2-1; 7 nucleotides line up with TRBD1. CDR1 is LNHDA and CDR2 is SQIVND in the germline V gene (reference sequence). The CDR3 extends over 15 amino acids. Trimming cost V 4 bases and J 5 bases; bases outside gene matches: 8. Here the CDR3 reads CASSTSGQWDNEQFF. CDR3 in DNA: TGTGCCAGTAGTACGTCGGGACAGTGGGACAATGAGCAGTTCTTC.

CDR3 region: CASIPTPGTETGELFF. CDR3 in DNA: TGTGCCAGCATCCCTACCCCGGGTACAGAGACCGGGGAGCTGTTTTTT. The chain couples TRBV2 to TRBJ2-2; D remains unclear. CDR1 is SNHLY, CDR2 FYNNEI, per germline. This CDR3 is 16 amino acids long. The V end was cut by 7 bases, the J end by 5 bases, with 20 bases between.

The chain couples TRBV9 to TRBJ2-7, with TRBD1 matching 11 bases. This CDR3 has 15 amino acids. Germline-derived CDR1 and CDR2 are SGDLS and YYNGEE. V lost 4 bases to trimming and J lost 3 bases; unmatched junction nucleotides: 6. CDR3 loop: CASSPWDRGGYEQYF. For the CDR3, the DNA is TGTGCCAGCAGCCCCTGGGACAGGGGGGGCTACGAGCAGTACTTC.

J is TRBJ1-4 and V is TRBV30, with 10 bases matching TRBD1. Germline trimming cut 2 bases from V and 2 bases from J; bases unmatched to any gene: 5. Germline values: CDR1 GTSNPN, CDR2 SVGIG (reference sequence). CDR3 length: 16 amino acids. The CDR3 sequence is CAWSPGQGLTNEKLFF. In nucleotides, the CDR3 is TGTGCCTGGAGTCCGGGACAGGGGCTCACTAATGAAAAACTGTTTTTT.

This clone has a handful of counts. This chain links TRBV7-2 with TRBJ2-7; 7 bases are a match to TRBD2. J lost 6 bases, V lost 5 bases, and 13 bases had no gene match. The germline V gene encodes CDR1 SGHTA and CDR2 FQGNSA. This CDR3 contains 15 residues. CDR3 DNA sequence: TGTGCCAGCAGCACAGTGGGGGAGGGCCTTTCCGAGCAGTACTTC. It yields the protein CASSTVGEGLSEQYF.

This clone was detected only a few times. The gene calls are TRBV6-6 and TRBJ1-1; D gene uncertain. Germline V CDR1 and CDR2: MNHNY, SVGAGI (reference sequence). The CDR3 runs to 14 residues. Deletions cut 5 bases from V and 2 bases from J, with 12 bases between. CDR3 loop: CASSRPGVNTEAFF. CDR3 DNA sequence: TGTGCCAGCAGTCGACCCGGGGTAAACACTGAAGCTTTCTTT.

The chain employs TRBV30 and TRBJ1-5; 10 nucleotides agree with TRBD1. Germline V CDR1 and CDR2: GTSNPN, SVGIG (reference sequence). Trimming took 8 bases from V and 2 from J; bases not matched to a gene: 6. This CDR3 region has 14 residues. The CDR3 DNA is TGTGCCAAGGGGACAGGGGTGGGCAATCAGCCCCAGCATTTT. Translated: CAKGTGVGNQPQHF.

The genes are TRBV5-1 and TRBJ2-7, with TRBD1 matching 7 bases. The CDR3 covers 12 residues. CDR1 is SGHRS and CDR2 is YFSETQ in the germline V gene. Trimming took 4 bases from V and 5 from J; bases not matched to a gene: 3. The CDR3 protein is CASSRQGNEQYF. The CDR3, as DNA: TGCGCCAGCAGCCGACAGGGTAACGAGCAGTACTTC.

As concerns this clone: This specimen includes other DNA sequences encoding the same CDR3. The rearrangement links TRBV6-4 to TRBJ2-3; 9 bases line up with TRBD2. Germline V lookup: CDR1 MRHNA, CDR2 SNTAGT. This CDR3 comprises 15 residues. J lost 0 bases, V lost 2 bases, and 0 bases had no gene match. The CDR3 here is CASSDGTSSTDTQYF. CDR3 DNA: TGTGCCAGCAGTGACGGGACTAGCAGCACAGATACGCAGTATTTT.

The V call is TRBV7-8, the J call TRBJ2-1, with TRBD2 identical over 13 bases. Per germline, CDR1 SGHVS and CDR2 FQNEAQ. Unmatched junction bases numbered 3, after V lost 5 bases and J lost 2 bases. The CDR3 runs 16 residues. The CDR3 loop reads CASSRTSGGAYNEQFF. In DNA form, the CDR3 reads TGTGCCAGCAGCCGGACTAGCGGGGGTGCCTACAATGAGCAGTTCTTC.

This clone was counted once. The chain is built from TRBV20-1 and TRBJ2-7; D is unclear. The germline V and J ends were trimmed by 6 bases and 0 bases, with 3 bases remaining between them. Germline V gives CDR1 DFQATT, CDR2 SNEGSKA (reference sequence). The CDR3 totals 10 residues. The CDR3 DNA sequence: TGCAGTGCCCACTCCTACGAGCAGTACTTC. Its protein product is CSAHSYEQYF.

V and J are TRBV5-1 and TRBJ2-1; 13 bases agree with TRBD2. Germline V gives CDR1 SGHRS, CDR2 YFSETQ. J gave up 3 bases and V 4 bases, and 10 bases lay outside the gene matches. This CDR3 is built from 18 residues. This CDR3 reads CASSPGTSGAVIYNEQFF. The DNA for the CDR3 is TGCGCCAGCAGCCCAGGGACTAGCGGGGCCGTCATCTACAATGAGCAGTTCTTC.

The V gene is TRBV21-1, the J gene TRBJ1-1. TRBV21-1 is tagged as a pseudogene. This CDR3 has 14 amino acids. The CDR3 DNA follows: TGTGCCAGCAGCCTGGGAGCGTCGGAGGCTGAAGCTTTCTTT. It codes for CASSLGASEAEAFF.

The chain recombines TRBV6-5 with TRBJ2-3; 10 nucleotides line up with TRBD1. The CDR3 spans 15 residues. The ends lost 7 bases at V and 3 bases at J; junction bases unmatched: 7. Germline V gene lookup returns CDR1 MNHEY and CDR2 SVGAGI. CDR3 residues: CASMLTGGLTDTQYF. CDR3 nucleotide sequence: TGTGCCAGCATGCTGACAGGGGGCCTAACAGATACGCAGTATTTT.

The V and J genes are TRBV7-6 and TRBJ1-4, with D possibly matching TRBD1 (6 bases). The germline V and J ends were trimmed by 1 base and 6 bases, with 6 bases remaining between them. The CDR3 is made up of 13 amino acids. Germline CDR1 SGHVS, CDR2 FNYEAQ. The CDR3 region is CASSLDRDEKLFF. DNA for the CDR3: TGTGCCAGCAGCTTAGACAGGGATGAAAAACTGTTTTTT.

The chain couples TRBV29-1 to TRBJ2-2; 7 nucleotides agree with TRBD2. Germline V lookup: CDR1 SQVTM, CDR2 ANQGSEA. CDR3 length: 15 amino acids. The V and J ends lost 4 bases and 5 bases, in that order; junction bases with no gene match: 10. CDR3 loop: CSVAEKAGRTGELFF. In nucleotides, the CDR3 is TGCAGCGTTGCTGAAAAAGCGGGACGGACCGGGGAGCTGTTTTTT.

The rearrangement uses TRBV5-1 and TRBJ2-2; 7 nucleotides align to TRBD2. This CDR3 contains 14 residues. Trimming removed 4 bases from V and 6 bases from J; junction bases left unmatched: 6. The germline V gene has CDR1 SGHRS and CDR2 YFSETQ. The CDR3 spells CASSEGLPPGELFF. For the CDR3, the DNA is TGCGCCAGCAGCGAGGGACTACCCCCCGGGGAGCTGTTTTTT.

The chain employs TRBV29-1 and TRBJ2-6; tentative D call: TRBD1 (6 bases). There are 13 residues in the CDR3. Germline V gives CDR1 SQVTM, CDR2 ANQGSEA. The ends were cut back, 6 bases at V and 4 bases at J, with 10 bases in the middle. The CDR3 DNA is TGCAGCGTCAGGGGCACCGGGGCCAACGTCCTGACTTTC. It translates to CSVRGTGANVLTF. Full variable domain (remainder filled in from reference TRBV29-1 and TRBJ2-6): SAVISQKPSRDICQRGTSLTIQCQVDSQVTMMFWYRQQPGQSLTLIATANQGSEATYESGFVIDKFPISRPNLTFSTLTVSNMSPEDSSIYLCSVRGTGANVLTFGAGSRLTVL.

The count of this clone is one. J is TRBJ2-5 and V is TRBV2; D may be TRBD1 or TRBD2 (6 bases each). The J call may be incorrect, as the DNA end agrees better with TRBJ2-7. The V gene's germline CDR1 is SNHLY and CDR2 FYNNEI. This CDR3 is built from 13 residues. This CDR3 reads CASSEVGGNEQYF. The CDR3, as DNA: TGTGCCAGCAGTGAAGTCGGGGGCAACGAGCAGTACTTC.

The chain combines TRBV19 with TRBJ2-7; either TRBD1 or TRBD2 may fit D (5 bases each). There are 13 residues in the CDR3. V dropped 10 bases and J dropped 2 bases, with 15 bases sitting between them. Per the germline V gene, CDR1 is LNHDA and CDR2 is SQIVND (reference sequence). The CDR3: CATYGDGAYEQYF. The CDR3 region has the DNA TGTGCCACCTATGGGGACGGTGCCTACGAGCAGTACTTC.

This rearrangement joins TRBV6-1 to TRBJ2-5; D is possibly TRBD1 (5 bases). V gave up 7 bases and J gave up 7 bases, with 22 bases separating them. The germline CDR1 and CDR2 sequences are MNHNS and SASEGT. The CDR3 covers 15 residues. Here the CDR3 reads CASKTFHQGSGTQYF. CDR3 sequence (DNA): TGTGCCAGCAAGACCTTCCATCAGGGCTCAGGGACCCAGTACTTC.

The CDR3 region has the DNA TGTGCCAGCAGTTACTCCGGGGGTCCGGTTAATGAAGCTTTCTTT. It specifies CASSYSGGPVNEAFF. The chain has TRBV6-5 and TRBJ1-1, with a weak D call TRBD1 (5 bases). This CDR3 contains 15 residues. CDR1 is MNHEY, CDR2 SVGAGI, per germline. Trimming left V 0 bases short and J 7 bases short, with 15 bases between.

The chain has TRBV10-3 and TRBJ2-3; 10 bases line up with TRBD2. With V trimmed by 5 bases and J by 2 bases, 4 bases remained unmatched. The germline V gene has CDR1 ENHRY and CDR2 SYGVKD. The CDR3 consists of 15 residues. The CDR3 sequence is CAISLSGGDTDTQYF. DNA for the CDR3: TGTGCCATCAGTCTCAGCGGGGGGGACACAGATACGCAGTATTTT.

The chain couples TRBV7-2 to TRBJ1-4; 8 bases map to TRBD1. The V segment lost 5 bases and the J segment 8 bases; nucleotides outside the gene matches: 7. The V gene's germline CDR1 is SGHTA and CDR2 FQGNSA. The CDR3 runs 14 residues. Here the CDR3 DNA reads TGTGCCAGCAGCCCAGGACAGGGAGGAGAAAAACTGTTTTTT. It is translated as CASSPGQGGEKLFF.